These 20 T cell receptor beta chains were all obtained from the same sample, sequenced in a study of vaccination and CD4 T cells after COVID-19. What these receptors recognize is not known. Treatment in this sample: 10-day PBMC culture with coronavirus spike peptide pools or control peptides (ViraFEST assay). CD4+ T cells that had been cultured provided DNA sequenced with the Oncomine TCR Beta short-read assay. TCRdb called the PCR reads again in MiXCR, with one record for every CDR3 protein. The table records around 5,000 distinct CDR3 sequences, 40% to 55% of them present only once. The sample comprised CD4+ T cells from blood, cultured in vitro. These receptors originate from a human donor who had recovered from COVID-19.

Only a few counts were recorded for this clonotype. The rearrangement uses TRBV5-1 and TRBJ2-2; maybe TRBD1 (5 bases). The germline V gene has CDR1 SGHRS and CDR2 YFSETQ. The CDR3 totals 16 residues. Trimming took 4 bases from V and 6 from J, leaving 19 bases between them. The CDR3 bases are TGCGCCAGCAGCCCTCAGGGTTGGGGTTCCCCCGGGGAGCTGTTTTTT. It yields the protein CASSPQGWGSPGELFF.

This clonotype was picked up a small number of times. The chain joins TRBV7-2 to TRBJ2-7; D remains ambiguous. The CDR3 length is 14 residues. Germline CDR1 SGHTA, CDR2 FQGNSA. The V gene lost 5 bases and the J gene lost 2 bases, with 13 bases spanning the gap. The CDR3 nucleotides are TGTGCCAGCAGCCCTTCTCTAGGAACCTACGAGCAGTACTTC. It encodes CASSPSLGTYEQYF.

This clonotype showed up just a few times. The J gene is TRBJ1-2, the V gene TRBV11-2; D possibly corresponds to TRBD1 (5 bases). V gave up 0 bases and J gave up 4 bases, with 12 bases separating them. Germline V CDR1 and CDR2: SGHAT, FQNNGV. The CDR3 has 15 residues. The CDR3 coding sequence is TGTGCCAGCAGCTTAGAAGGGACGGCACCCTATGGCTACACCTTC. Translating gives CASSLEGTAPYGYTF.

This clonotype was seen a few times. The rearrangement joins TRBV5-4 to TRBJ1-5, with a tentative D call TRBD1 (6 bases). The germline gives CDR1 SGHNT, CDR2 YYREEE (reference sequence). Trimming took off 3 bases at V and 1 base at J, with 8 bases between the two ends. The CDR3 has 14 residues. CDR3 sequence (DNA): TGTGCCAGCAGCTCCCAGGGGAGCAATCAGCCCCAGCATTTT. Translated, it gives CASSSQGSNQPQHF.

The V and J genes are TRBV12-3 or TRBV12-4 and TRBJ1-4, with 9 bases lining up with TRBD1. Trimming took 6 bases from V and 1 from J; bases not matched to a gene: 3. The CDR3 sequence is 15 residues long. As DNA, the CDR3 is TGTGCCAGCAGCAGACAGGGGGGAACTAATGAAAAACTGTTTTTT. This codes for CASSRQGGTNEKLFF.

For this clonotype: The junction departs from germline at one end; a sequencing error may be responsible. This chain connects TRBV9 to TRBJ1-3, with no clear D. The CDR3 covers 15 residues. CDR1 is SGDLS and CDR2 is YYNGEE in the germline V gene. CDR3 DNA: TGTGCCGGCAGCGTTTCATCCCTCTCTGGAAACACCATATATTTT. Translating it yields CAGSVSSLSGNTIYF. Using reference TRBV9 and TRBJ1-3 for the parts outside the CDR3, the full variable domain is DSGVTQTPKHLITATGQRVTLRCSPRSGDLSVYWYQQSLDQGLQFLIQYYNGEERAKGNILERFSAQQFPDLHSELNLSSLELGDSALYFCAGSVSSLSGNTIYFGEGSWLTVV.

This chain connects TRBV5-1 to TRBJ2-3; 10 bases align to TRBD2. Germline V gene lookup returns CDR1 SGHRS and CDR2 YFSETQ. V lost 0 bases, J lost 3 bases, and 7 bases stayed unmatched. This CDR3 region has 17 residues. The CDR3 coding sequence is TGCGCCAGCAGCTTGGTTTCGGCTAGCGGGGGTACAGATACGCAGTATTTT. Protein: CASSLVSASGGTDTQYF.

The chain uses TRBV2 and TRBJ1-2, with D unresolved. Germline CDR1 is SNHLY and CDR2 is FYNNEI. The CDR3 extends over 12 amino acids. V dropped 2 bases and J dropped 8 bases, with 9 bases sitting between them. The CDR3 DNA follows: TGTGCCAGCAGTGAATCGGCTGGCGGCTACACCTTC. It yields the protein CASSESAGGYTF.

The chain employs TRBV12-3 or TRBV12-4 and TRBJ2-3; 10 bases match TRBD1. CDR3 size: 18 residues. J was trimmed by 4 bases and V by 0 bases; bases with no gene match: 10. The CDR3: CASSLARQGAFASDTQYF. The CDR3 DNA reads as TGTGCCAGCAGTTTAGCCCGACAGGGGGCTTTTGCCTCAGATACGCAGTATTTT.

Worth noting for this clonotype: Sequence at one end of the junction differs from germline and may be a read error. The chain couples TRBV6-1 to TRBJ2-7, with a tentative D call TRBD1 (5 bases). The germline V gene encodes CDR1 MNHNS and CDR2 SASEGT. The CDR3 is 11 amino acids. CDR3 in amino acids: CASRVTGPLDF. CDR3 coding DNA: TGTGCCAGCCGGGTCACAGGCCCACTTGACTTC.

The chain joins TRBV5-8 to TRBJ2-1; no clear D. In germline, CDR1 is SGHTS, CDR2 YDEGEE. This CDR3 contains 14 residues. Trimming took 5 bases from V and 0 from J, leaving 9 bases between them. CDR3 region: CASSTQSSYNEQFF. The CDR3 nucleotides read TGTGCCAGCAGTACACAGAGCTCCTACAATGAGCAGTTCTTC.

Only a few counts were recorded for this clonotype. The chain is built from TRBV19 and TRBJ1-1; D remains ambiguous. The CDR3 has 15 amino acids. Trimming took off 3 bases at V and 2 bases at J, with 13 bases between the two ends. Germline values: CDR1 LNHDA, CDR2 SQIVND (reference sequence). CDR3 region: CASSIGWGINTEAFF. The DNA for the CDR3 is TGTGCCAGTAGTATTGGGTGGGGAATTAACACTGAAGCTTTCTTT.

This sequence joins TRBV12-5 and TRBJ2-7; weak D call: TRBD1 (5 bases). The CDR3 has 12 amino acids. Trimming took off 5 bases at V and 4 bases at J, with 9 bases between the two ends. Per germline, CDR1 LGHNT and CDR2 FRNRAP. CDR3 DNA: TGTGCTAGTGGTGGCAGGGCTTACGAGCAGTACTTC. This codes for CASGGRAYEQYF.

This clonotype was detected a few times. This chain uses TRBV7-9 with TRBJ2-5; D not certain. The length of the CDR3 is 11 residues. The V and J ends lost 5 bases and 2 bases respectively, with 3 bases between them. CDR1 and CDR2 from the germline V gene are SEHNR and FQNEAQ (reference sequence). This CDR3 is CASSRQETQYF. Here the CDR3 DNA reads TGTGCCAGCAGCCGTCAAGAGACCCAGTACTTC. The full variable domain, in which reference TRBV7-9 and TRBJ2-5 provide the parts outside the CDR3, is DTGVSQNPRHKITKRGQNVTFRCDPISEHNRLYWYRQTLGQGPEFLTYFQNEAQLEKSRLLSDRFSAERPKGSFSTLEIQRTEQGDSAMYLCASSRQETQYFGPGTRLLVL.

This chain uses TRBV12-3 or TRBV12-4 with TRBJ1-4, with unresolved D. The CDR3 totals 16 residues. V shed 4 bases and J shed 2 bases, with 14 bases lying between them. The DNA of the CDR3 is TGTGCCAGCAGTTGGGAAGGCACGCGGACTAATGAAAAACTGTTTTTT. Translating it yields CASSWEGTRTNEKLFF.

The CDR3 sequence: CASSPSMGSGNTIYF. CDR3 bases: TGTGCCAGCAGTCCATCGATGGGGAGCGGAAACACCATATATTTT. The gene calls are TRBV6-1 and TRBJ1-3; D remains unclear. The V end was cut by 5 bases, the J end by 4 bases, with 15 bases between. The CDR3 sequence is 15 residues long. Germline CDR1 reads MNHNS; CDR2 reads SASEGT.

This clonotype turned up a few times. The chain uses TRBV7-8 and TRBJ1-1; maybe TRBD1 (6 bases). The CDR3 has 16 amino acids. In germline, CDR1 is SGHVS, CDR2 FQNEAQ. V lost 2 bases and J lost 4, with 17 bases in between. Written as DNA, the CDR3 is TGTGCCAGCAGCTTAACCCCGACAGGATTTACCACTGAAGCTTTCTTT. Translating gives CASSLTPTGFTTEAFF.

The chain carries TRBV19 and TRBJ1-5; D is possibly TRBD1 (6 bases). The CDR3 sequence is 19 residues long. Trimming removed 2 bases at V and 3 bases at J, with 23 bases between. CDR1 and CDR2 (germline): LNHDA, SQIVND (reference sequence). The CDR3 nucleotides are TGTGCCAGTAGTATAAATCAATTTTGGGGAGGGGGGGACAATCAGCCCCAGCATTTT. Amino acids: CASSINQFWGGGDNQPQHF. Complete variable domain (other parts from reference TRBV19 and TRBJ1-5): DGGITQSPKYLFRKEGQNVTLSCEQNLNHDAMYWYRQDPGQGLRLIYYSQIVNDFQKGDIAEGYSVSREKKESFPLTVTSAQKNPTAFYLCASSINQFWGGGDNQPQHFGDGTRLSIL.

This chain connects TRBV12-3 or TRBV12-4 to TRBJ1-5, with TRBD1 identical over 8 bases. CDR3 length: 15 residues. The J segment lost 3 bases and the V segment lost 6 bases, leaving 7 bases of the junction unmatched. CDR3 loop: CASSSGQGPNQPQHF. In DNA, the CDR3 is TGTGCCAGCAGCTCAGGACAGGGCCCCAATCAGCCCCAGCATTTT.

The chain links TRBV19 to TRBJ1-2, with 7 positions matching TRBD1. V lost 5 bases and J lost 7; bases outside the gene matches: 19. This CDR3 comprises 17 residues. The germline gives CDR1 LNHDA, CDR2 SQIVND (reference sequence). CDR3 protein: CASSSNTGEGLWSGYTF. CDR3 DNA sequence: TGTGCCAGTAGTTCTAATACAGGGGAGGGACTTTGGAGTGGCTACACCTTC. The whole variable domain, remainder taken from reference TRBV19 and TRBJ1-2, is DGGITQSPKYLFRKEGQNVTLSCEQNLNHDAMYWYRQDPGQGLRLIYYSQIVNDFQKGDIAEGYSVSREKKESFPLTVTSAQKNPTAFYLCASSSNTGEGLWSGYTFGSGTRLTVV.